This T cell receptor beta chain was documented in a study of cytomegalovirus exposure and HLA in healthy donors. Whole-study context: The same platform was used for the 120 validation repertoires and the roughly 700 first-cohort repertoires, a later analysis reported.

General study points: The listing of roughly 160 TCR beta chains classed them as cytomegalovirus-associated.

Using immunoSEQ multiplex PCR, the repertoire was profiled, and TCRdb retains in-frame clones only, with some absent. This table holds 150,000 to 200,000 clones, about nine tenths found once. The germline V and J ends were trimmed by 0 bases and 1 base, with 9 bases remaining between them. Germline V gene lookup returns CDR1 LGHNA and CDR2 YSLEER. The CDR3 runs to 15 residues. About this clone itself: The antigen is unknown.

The approximately 120-subject validation cohort, separate from the roughly 670-subject first cohort, included the donors. V gene TRBV4-3 combines with J gene TRBJ2-5; D unclear. Input material: PBMCs. The receptor was derived from a woman aged 25-40 years in good health and CMV-seronegative. This CDR3 is CASSQDCRVQETQYF. The CDR3, as DNA: TGCGCCAGCAGCCAAGATTGCAGAGTCCAAGAGACCCAGTACTTC.